Listed here are 25 T cell receptor beta chains from one sample, sequenced in a study of T cell responses to AZD1222 COVID-19 vaccine. Profiled with immunoSEQ multiplex PCR; TCRdb holds only in-frame clones, not every one. The table lists 130,000 or so clones, just over 85% of them singletons. Here the sequenced sample was peripheral blood, taken on day 0 of AZD1222 vaccination. The receptor set was obtained from an adult in good health.

The chain joins TRBV30 to TRBJ2-7, with D unresolved. CDR3 length: 12 residues. Trimming removed 1 base from V and 6 bases from J, with 10 bases in between. Germline V CDR1 and CDR2: GTSNPN, SVGIG (reference sequence). The CDR3 nucleotides are TGTGCCTGGAGTGACACGGACCGCGAGCAGTACTTC. This gives the protein CAWSDTDREQYF.

The chain combines TRBV2 with TRBJ1-1; D remains ambiguous. The germline V gene has CDR1 SNHLY and CDR2 FYNNEI. Trimming removed 5 bases from V and 3 bases from J, with 16 bases in between. This CDR3 comprises 15 residues. CDR3 protein: CASSKSQERDTEAFF. The CDR3 bases are TGTGCCAGCAGTAAATCTCAGGAAAGGGACACTGAAGCTTTCTTT.

V and J are TRBV6-1 and TRBJ2-1, with TRBD1 matching over 9 bases. V was clipped by 3 bases and J by 10 bases; unmatched bases: 10. The germline V gene has CDR1 MNHNS and CDR2 SASEGT. The CDR3 extends over 15 amino acids. The CDR3 DNA follows: TGTGCCAGCAGTGACGGACAGGGGATTGCGCGGGAGCAGTTCTTC. This sequence encodes CASSDGQGIAREQFF.

This chain connects TRBV7-9 to TRBJ2-7; D perhaps matches TRBD2 (6 bases). V was pared by 8 bases and J by 0 bases, with 17 bases between. Per the germline V gene, CDR1 is SEHNR and CDR2 is FQNEAQ (reference sequence). The length of the CDR3 is 15 residues. DNA of the CDR3: TGTGCCAGCGGCCAAGTGGAGGGGATCTCCTACGAGCAGTACTTC. The encoded protein is CASGQVEGISYEQYF.

This rearrangement joins TRBV7-9 to TRBJ2-1; D gene unclear. The CDR3 sequence is 15 residues long. Germline V gene data show CDR1 as SEHNR and CDR2 as FQNEAQ (reference sequence). The V and J ends lost 7 bases and 5 bases respectively, with 18 bases between them. CDR3 DNA: TGTGCCAGCACCCCCCTAGGTCTTGGGGACAATGAGCAGTTCTTC. Protein sequence: CASTPLGLGDNEQFF. Full variable domain (missing parts from reference TRBV7-9 and TRBJ2-1): DTGVSQNPRHKITKRGQNVTFRCDPISEHNRLYWYRQTLGQGPEFLTYFQNEAQLEKSRLLSDRFSAERPKGSFSTLEIQRTEQGDSAMYLCASTPLGLGDNEQFFGPGTRLTVL.

This chain uses TRBV4-1 with TRBJ2-5; D call uncertain. The CDR3 loop spans 15 amino acids. V was trimmed by 1 base and J by 1 base, leaving 10 bases between them. Germline CDR1 reads MGHRA; CDR2 reads YSYEKL. The CDR3: CASSQAQITQETQYF. For the CDR3, the DNA is TGCGCCAGCAGCCAAGCCCAGATAACCCAAGAGACCCAGTACTTC.

V and J are TRBV10-3 and TRBJ2-6, with D possibly being TRBD2 (6 bases). V was pared by 2 bases and J by 3 bases, with 11 bases between. This CDR3 contains 16 residues. Germline CDR1 and CDR2: ENHRY and SYGVKD. The CDR3 nucleotides are TGTGCCATCAGTGAGGTCGGGGAGGATGGGGCCAACGTCCTGACTTTC. Its translation: CAISEVGEDGANVLTF.

This clone was detected a few times. The chain has TRBV7-9 and TRBJ2-1; 8 bases are shared with TRBD2. CDR3 size: 15 residues. The junction had 8 bases not matched to a gene; V was cut back by 3 bases and J by 7 bases. CDR1 is SEHNR and CDR2 is FQNEAQ in the germline V gene (reference sequence). CDR3 coding DNA: TGTGCCAGCAGCTTTCCGGGACTAGGGAAAAATGAGCAGTTCTTC. Residues: CASSFPGLGKNEQFF.

The chain couples TRBV13 to TRBJ1-1; no firm D call. This CDR3 comprises 15 residues. V gave up 5 bases and J gave up 0 bases, with 13 bases separating them. The V gene's germline CDR1 is PRHDT and CDR2 FYEKMQ (reference sequence). The CDR3 coding sequence is TGTGCCAGCAGCGCCCGGTCAGGCCTGAACACTGAAGCTTTCTTT. It encodes CASSARSGLNTEAFF.

The rearrangement uses TRBV19 and TRBJ2-7; TRBD1 agrees at 7 bases. Per the germline V gene, CDR1 is LNHDA and CDR2 is SQIVND (reference sequence). The CDR3 runs 14 residues. V trimming: 3 bases; J trimming: 2 bases; junction bases outside the gene matches: 4. The CDR3 region is CASSMTTGTYEQYF. CDR3 coding DNA: TGTGCCAGTAGTATGACGACAGGGACCTACGAGCAGTACTTC.

The V gene is TRBV11-3, the J gene TRBJ2-5; tentatively, D is TRBD1 or TRBD2 (5 bases each). Trimming took 5 bases from V and 6 from J, leaving 13 bases between them. The CDR3 sequence is 13 residues long. Germline CDR1 reads SGHNT; CDR2 reads YENEEA. In DNA, the CDR3 is TGTGCCAGCAGCCAGCTGGGGGAACAGACCCAGTACTTC. The encoded protein is CASSQLGEQTQYF.

The rearrangement links TRBV28 to TRBJ1-6, with D perhaps matching TRBD1 (6 bases). Germline lookup yields CDR1 MDHEN and CDR2 SYDVKM. V was cut by 5 bases and J by 7 bases, with 12 bases left in between. The CDR3 is made up of 14 amino acids. The DNA of the CDR3 is TGTGCCAGCAGTCCCCGGGACATCAATTCACCCCTCCACTTT. Its translation is CASSPRDINSPLHF.

The chain employs TRBV2 and TRBJ2-5; 13 bases are a match to TRBD2. The J segment lost 5 bases and the V segment lost 7 bases, leaving 7 bases of the junction unmatched. The germline V gene encodes CDR1 SNHLY and CDR2 FYNNEI. The CDR3 is made up of 15 amino acids. Written as DNA, the CDR3 is TGTGCCAGCATTCTGGGACTAGCGGGGCGGGAGACCCAGTACTTC. Translating gives CASILGLAGRETQYF.

The chain employs TRBV19 and TRBJ1-3, with unresolved D. The CDR3 length is 15 residues. Germline lookup yields CDR1 LNHDA and CDR2 SQIVND (reference sequence). Trimming stripped 0 bases from V and 4 bases from J, with 10 bases between. CDR3 region: CASSIEGPGGNTIYF. The DNA for the CDR3 is TGTGCCAGTAGTATAGAAGGGCCAGGCGGAAACACCATATATTTT.

V usage is TRBV12-3 or TRBV12-4 and J usage is TRBJ2-1; D remains ambiguous. The V gene lost 5 bases and the J gene lost 9 bases, with 11 bases spanning the gap. This CDR3 contains 12 residues. CDR3: CASSPDTGEQFF. Here the CDR3 DNA reads TGTGCCAGCAGTCCTGACACGGGTGAGCAGTTCTTC.

V usage is TRBV6-4 and J usage is TRBJ2-3; D may correspond to TRBD1 or TRBD2 (5 bases each). The CDR3 contains 13 residues. The V gene lost 5 bases and the J gene lost 4 bases, with 10 bases spanning the gap. The germline CDR1 and CDR2 sequences are MRHNA and SNTAGT. DNA of the CDR3: TGTGCCAGCAGTTTTCGGGACGCAGATACGCAGTATTTT. Translated: CASSFRDADTQYF.

The J gene is TRBJ1-1, the V gene TRBV3-1 (or the pseudogene TRBV3-2); TRBD1 might be the D (5 bases). The germline CDR1 and CDR2 sequences are LGHDT and YNNKEL (reference sequence). V lost 0 bases, J lost 11 bases, and 13 bases lay in between. The CDR3 sequence is 13 residues long. CDR3 region: CASSQEGTGDAFF. The CDR3 DNA is TGTGCCAGCAGCCAAGAGGGGACCGGGGACGCTTTCTTT.

V is TRBV10-3 and J is TRBJ2-1; 11 nucleotides align to TRBD2. V was pared by 3 bases and J by 4 bases, with 5 bases of the junction left unmatched. CDR1 is ENHRY, CDR2 SYGVKD, per germline. CDR3 length equals 16 residues. The CDR3 region has the DNA TGTGCCATCAGTGAACAACTAGCGGGAGTATACAATGAGCAGTTCTTC. Translation: CAISEQLAGVYNEQFF.

The chain links TRBV12-2 to TRBJ2-2; the D call in the table, TRBD1, was not verified against the DNA. TRBV12-2 is described as a pseudogene. This CDR3 region has 16 residues. The CDR3 loop reads CASRLLNAGNTGELFF. Here the CDR3 DNA reads TGTGCAAGTCGCTTACTAAACGCAGGGAACACCGGGGAGCTGTTTTTT.

This chain connects TRBV6-5 to TRBJ2-7; TRBD2 matches 13 bases. Trimming took 6 bases from V and 3 from J; bases not matched to a gene: 5. The CDR3 loop spans 15 amino acids. The germline V gene has CDR1 MNHEY and CDR2 SVGAGI. In DNA form, the CDR3 reads TGTGCCAGCAGACTCGGACTAGCGGGAGTCTACGAGCAGTACTTC. This sequence encodes CASRLGLAGVYEQYF.

The chain carries TRBV3-1 (or the pseudogene TRBV3-2) and TRBJ1-1; TRBD1 agrees at 7 bases. CDR1 LGHDT and CDR2 YNNKEL come from the germline V gene (reference sequence). V lost 7 bases, J lost 1 base, and 3 bases stayed unmatched. The CDR3 contains 13 residues. The CDR3 DNA reads TGTGCCAGCATGGGACAGCAGAACACTGAAGCTTTCTTT. Translation gives CASMGQQNTEAFF.

The chain uses TRBV7-2 and TRBJ1-1; D not resolved. V gave up 3 bases and J gave up 3 bases, with 20 bases separating them. Germline V gene sequence: CDR1 SGHTA, CDR2 FQGNSA. The CDR3 length is 17 residues. This CDR3 reads CASSLNRVYGEHTEAFF. DNA for the CDR3: TGTGCCAGCAGCTTGAACAGAGTTTATGGGGAACACACTGAAGCTTTCTTT.

The chain couples TRBV6-5 to TRBJ2-1; D is unresolved. Germline V gives CDR1 MNHEY, CDR2 SVGAGI. The ends were cut back, 2 bases at V and 2 bases at J, with 7 bases in the middle. There are 14 residues in the CDR3. CDR3 coding DNA: TGTGCCAGCAGTTACAGAGCGCCCTACAATGAGCAGTTCTTC. It translates to CASSYRAPYNEQFF.

The V and J genes are TRBV7-3 and TRBJ2-2; TRBD2 matches 8 bases. The V and J ends lost 2 bases and 4 bases, in that order; junction bases with no gene match: 3. The CDR3 length is 15 residues. CDR1 and CDR2 from the germline V gene are SGHTA and FQGTGA. The CDR3 DNA sequence: TGTGCCAGCAGCTTAGAGGCGGGGGGCACCGGGGAGCTGTTTTTT. Translation: CASSLEAGGTGELFF.

The rearrangement joins TRBV2 to TRBJ2-1, with 9 bases identical to TRBD2. V dropped 7 bases and J dropped 4; count of bases not matched to a gene: 11. Germline V gene data show CDR1 as SNHLY and CDR2 as FYNNEI. This CDR3 contains 16 residues. Here the CDR3 DNA reads TGTGCCAGCACGGGAAGCGGGGGGCCAGGATACAATGAGCAGTTCTTC. It translates to CASTGSGGPGYNEQFF.